This paragraph covers one T cell receptor (beta chain) sequence. Antigen: not known. This entry is derived from a study of cytomegalovirus exposure and HLA in healthy donors. In the study overall: A data release that came early held approximately 85 million unique TCRs from HLA-typed donors.

This CDR3 is 11 amino acids long. Trimming stripped 11 bases from V and 4 bases from J, with 9 bases between. Germline CDR1 and CDR2: MNHEY and SVGAGI. PCR primers comprised 60 Vbeta and 13 Jbeta primers. Some clones are missing from TCRdb's copy, which holds only in-frame ones; the method was immunoSEQ multiplex PCR. The sample includes about 190,000 clones, approximately 81% of them seen just once. Broader study findings: DRB1 showed the most TCR associations and HLA-C the fewest in a later analysis, as rates varied by HLA locus. Fewer N-insertions than the roughly 630-donor mean were reportedly shown by an Asian-associated ancestry cluster in a later analysis. Later genetic work tied a missense DCLRE1C variant to beta-chain V and J trimming.

Sequences were obtained from PBMCs. This chain joins TRBV6-5 and TRBJ2-1; D is uncertain. The sequence came from a woman between 18 and 29 years old in good health and CMV-seropositive. Here the CDR3 DNA reads TGTGCCTCCACAGATTACAATGAGCAGTTCTTC. Translation: CASTDYNEQFF.